This passage covers 3 T cell receptor beta chains from one sample sequenced in a study of cytomegalovirus exposure and HLA in healthy donors. It was with 60 Vbeta and 13 Jbeta primers that the PCR ran. The method was immunoSEQ multiplex PCR; TCRdb's version includes in-frame clones alone and lacks a portion of them. The repertoire holds over 150,000 clones, with 60% to 80% as singletons. Material: PBMCs. These receptors were collected from a woman between 18 and 30 years old in good health and CMV-seronegative.

This clone has more than one count but fewer than ten. The rearrangement uses TRBV6-1 and TRBJ2-5; TRBD2 is a possible D gene (5 bases). Looked up from germline, CDR1 is MNHNS and CDR2 is SASEGT. The V end was cut by 4 bases, the J end by 6 bases, with 12 bases between. The CDR3 length is 13 residues. This CDR3 reads CASSGSEDQTQYF. The CDR3 region has the DNA TGTGCCAGCAGTGGATCGGAGGACCAGACCCAGTACTTC.

The chain carries TRBV7-2 and TRBJ1-6, with D possibly matching TRBD1 (6 bases). V lost 7 bases, J lost 12 bases, and 22 bases lay in between. The CDR3 totals 15 residues. CDR1 is SGHTA and CDR2 is FQGNSA in the germline V gene. The CDR3 sequence: CASTPGAGVSGPLHF. In nucleotides, the CDR3 is TGTGCCAGCACCCCAGGGGCCGGGGTAAGTGGACCCCTCCACTTT.

This chain links TRBV5-6 with TRBJ2-1, with D maybe TRBD2 (6 bases). V lost 6 bases to trimming and J lost 0 bases, with 16 bases between them. CDR1 is SGHDT, CDR2 YYEEEE, per germline. CDR3 length: 16 amino acids. CDR3: CASTLAGGSSYNEQFF. The CDR3 DNA sequence: TGTGCCAGCACCCTGGCCGGGGGAAGCTCCTACAATGAGCAGTTCTTC. The full variable domain, completed using reference TRBV5-6 and TRBJ2-1, is DAGVTQSPTHLIKTRGQQVTLRCSPKSGHDTVSWYQQALGQGPQFIFQYYEEEERQRGNFPDRFSGHQFPNYSSELNVNALLLGDSALYLCASTLAGGSSYNEQFFGPGTRLTVL.